What follows describes a single T cell receptor (beta chain). The sample belongs to a study of OX40 agonist ivuxolimab in advanced cancers. For the study at large: Partial responses were achieved by three patients, of whom one had hepatocellular carcinoma and two had cutaneous melanoma.

The CDR3 covers 15 residues. Losses at the gene ends were 1 base for V and 1 base for J; bases not matched to a gene: 3. Germline CDR1 is SEHNR and CDR2 is FQNEAQ (reference sequence). Blood was sampled at baseline, cycle 4 day 1, and cycle 7 day 1. Repertoires were generated with immunoSEQ multiplex PCR, while TCRdb's copy carries only in-frame clones and drops some. The table has more than 60,000 clones, roughly 80% seen once. The sequence came from an adult with an advanced solid tumor such as melanoma, head and neck, liver or kidney cancer. The chain couples TRBV7-9 to TRBJ2-5, with TRBD1 matching 7 bases. The source was CD4+ or CD8+ T cells sorted from blood, collected in a trial of the OX40 agonist ivuxolimab. The CDR3: CASSLGSGGQETQYF. The CDR3 DNA reads TGTGCCAGCAGCTTAGGTTCAGGGGGCCAAGAGACCCAGTACTTC.